A single sample is the source of the 29 T cell receptor beta chains below, sequenced in a study of blood T cell repertoires in COVID-19 (dated by TCRdb to 2018 to 2021). Receptor libraries were prepared by the immunoSEQ multiplex PCR assay. Imported from immuneACCESS, the table was reduced by TCRdb to in-frame sequences with V and J called. These copies leave out some clones; in studies compared against another copy, an unresolved V gene accounts for under half, and the cause of the remainder is not known. Here the sample has roughly 240,000 clones; 65% to 90% occur a single time. The ten largest make up roughly 4.6% of the sample. What was sequenced was peripheral blood. These TCRs come from a man aged 50-60 years with COVID-19, enrolled during active disease.

As DNA, the CDR3 is TGTGCCAGCACACATTGGAGGAATGGAGAGACCCAGTACTTC. Protein sequence: CASTHWRNGETQYF. The chain joins TRBV3-1 (or the pseudogene TRBV3-2) to TRBJ2-5, with D tentatively TRBD2 (5 bases). The V and J ends lost 7 bases and 4 bases respectively, with 16 bases between them. CDR3 length: 14 amino acids. Germline CDR1 reads LGHDT; CDR2 reads YNNKEL (reference sequence).

This chain links TRBV5-1 with TRBJ2-5, with 9 positions matching TRBD2. There are 15 residues in the CDR3. Per the germline V gene, CDR1 is SGHRS and CDR2 is YFSETQ. V lost 0 bases and J lost 6; bases outside the gene matches: 6. CDR3 in amino acids: CASSLEAGGPKTQYF. The CDR3, as DNA: TGCGCCAGCAGCTTGGAGGCGGGGGGGCCGAAGACCCAGTACTTC.

The CDR3 here is CASSFTGSSGANVLTF. In DNA form, the CDR3 reads TGCGCCAGCAGCTTTACAGGGAGCTCTGGGGCCAACGTCCTGACTTTC. V gene TRBV5-1 combines with J gene TRBJ2-6; tentatively, D is TRBD1 (6 bases). V was shortened by 2 bases and J by 0 bases, with 9 bases between the two germline ends. Germline V gives CDR1 SGHRS, CDR2 YFSETQ. The CDR3 consists of 16 residues.

The V gene is TRBV14, the J gene TRBJ2-1; D possibly corresponds to TRBD2 (7 bases). The V and J ends lost 1 base and 1 base respectively, with 14 bases between them. CDR1 is SGHDN, CDR2 FVKESK, per germline. The CDR3 sequence is 17 residues long. CDR3 protein: CASSQVSRGGSYNEQFF. In DNA, the CDR3 is TGTGCCAGCAGCCAAGTGAGCAGGGGAGGGTCCTACAATGAGCAGTTCTTC. Together with reference TRBV14 and TRBJ2-1, the CDR3 gives the full variable domain: EAGVTQFPSHSVIEKGQTVTLRCDPISGHDNLYWYRRVMGKEIKFLLHFVKESKQDESGMPNNRFLAERTGGTYSTLKVQPAELEDSGVYFCASSQVSRGGSYNEQFFGPGTRLTVL.

The CDR3 loop is CASSLTSGSYNEQFF. CDR3 sequence (DNA): TGTGCCAGCTCCCTAACTAGCGGGTCCTACAATGAGCAGTTCTTC. The chain employs TRBV18 and TRBJ2-1; 9 nucleotides agree with TRBD2. The germline CDR1 and CDR2 sequences are KGHSH and LQKENI. This CDR3 spans 15 amino acids. V trimming: 6 bases; J trimming: 1 base; junction bases outside the gene matches: 4.

The chain employs TRBV7-9 and TRBJ1-2, with TRBD1 matching 9 bases. The V gene end was trimmed by 5 bases and the J gene end by 5 bases; junction bases not matched to a gene: 9. From germline, CDR1 is SEHNR and CDR2 FQNEAQ (reference sequence). This CDR3 has 15 amino acids. In nucleotides, the CDR3 is TGTGCCAGCAGCAACCGGGACAGGGAGGAGTATGGCTACACCTTC. It codes for CASSNRDREEYGYTF.

V usage is TRBV7-8 and J usage is TRBJ1-1; possible D gene TRBD1, 5 bases. The CDR3 extends over 13 amino acids. Germline V gene sequence: CDR1 SGHVS, CDR2 FQNEAQ. V was shortened by 8 bases and J by 1 base, with 11 bases between the two germline ends. DNA for the CDR3: TGTGCCAGCCGCAACGGACAGAACACTGAAGCTTTCTTT. Translated: CASRNGQNTEAFF.

V gene TRBV20-1 combines with J gene TRBJ1-2; possible D gene TRBD1, 5 bases. CDR1 and CDR2 from the germline V gene are DFQATT and SNEGSKA (reference sequence). The CDR3 consists of 14 residues. Deletions cut 3 bases from V and 7 bases from J, with 18 bases between. In DNA form, the CDR3 reads TGCAGTGCTAGTCGCGGGGGTCTTCCCACTGGCTACACCTTC. Its protein is CSASRGGLPTGYTF.

The chain links TRBV10-1 to TRBJ2-7; D might be TRBD1 (6 bases). Germline V gene data show CDR1 as WNHNN and CDR2 as SYGVQD (reference sequence). V lost 2 bases, J lost 2 bases, and 10 bases lay in between. The CDR3 sequence is 14 residues long. CDR3 coding DNA: TGCGCCAGCAGTGAGAATCCAGGGGCCTACGAGCAGTACTTC. This codes for CASSENPGAYEQYF.

The chain is built from TRBV7-2 and TRBJ2-7; 7 bases match TRBD1. With 5 bases clipped from V and 3 bases from J, the junction kept 13 bases outside the gene matches. This CDR3 is 16 amino acids long. Per germline, CDR1 SGHTA and CDR2 FQGNSA. CDR3 sequence reads: CASSPRQGWGNYEQYF. The CDR3, as DNA: TGTGCCAGCAGCCCCCGACAGGGATGGGGGAACTACGAGCAGTACTTC.

The chain is built from TRBV18 and TRBJ1-2; the match to TRBD1 covers 9 bases. This CDR3 spans 16 amino acids. Per germline, CDR1 KGHSH and CDR2 LQKENI. The ends lost 4 bases at V and 4 bases at J; junction bases unmatched: 10. CDR3 protein: CASSRSETGGGYGYTF. The CDR3 coding sequence is TGTGCCAGCTCACGATCAGAGACAGGGGGAGGCTATGGCTACACCTTC.

The gene calls are TRBV19 and TRBJ1-5; a possible D gene is TRBD1 (5 bases). The V gene lost 7 bases and the J gene lost 4 bases, with 20 bases spanning the gap. Per the germline V gene, CDR1 is LNHDA and CDR2 is SQIVND (reference sequence). There are 16 residues in the CDR3. CDR3 residues: CASTLEGRQINQPQHF. The CDR3 DNA reads TGTGCCAGTACCTTAGAAGGGCGACAGATAAATCAGCCCCAGCATTTT.

The J gene is TRBJ1-3, the V gene TRBV19; the D gene is possibly TRBD1 (6 bases). The V end lost 6 bases, the J end lost 4 bases, and 13 bases lay between the germline ends. CDR1 and CDR2 from the germline V gene are LNHDA and SQIVND (reference sequence). CDR3 length equals 14 residues. The CDR3 DNA reads as TGTGCCAGTAGGCTCACAGGGTCCGGAAACACCATATATTTT. Translating gives CASRLTGSGNTIYF.

The J gene is TRBJ2-4, the V gene TRBV5-1, with 7 bases matching TRBD2. The germline V gene encodes CDR1 SGHRS and CDR2 YFSETQ. The CDR3 has 13 amino acids. The V segment lost 1 base and the J segment 7 bases; nucleotides outside the gene matches: 2. The CDR3 region has the DNA TGCGCCAGCAGCTTGACTAGCGATAACATTCAGTACTTC. This gives the protein CASSLTSDNIQYF.

The chain carries TRBV29-1 and TRBJ1-1; TRBD1 might be the D (6 bases). Looked up from germline, CDR1 is SQVTM and CDR2 is ANQGSEA. Trimming cost V 5 bases and J 3 bases, with 10 bases left between them. The CDR3 consists of 12 residues. The CDR3 nucleotides are TGCAGCGTTTACAGGGTAGACACTGAAGCTTTCTTT. Amino acid sequence: CSVYRVDTEAFF.

This rearrangement joins TRBV4-1 to TRBJ2-2; a weak D match, TRBD2 (5 bases). The CDR3 spans 14 residues. CDR1 and CDR2 (germline): MGHRA, YSYEKL. Trimming removed 5 bases at V and 4 bases at J, with 11 bases between. The DNA of the CDR3 is TGCGCCAGCAGCAGACTACTGGGCACCGGGGAGCTGTTTTTT. Amino acid sequence: CASSRLLGTGELFF.

This clone occurred a few times. The V call is TRBV15, the J call TRBJ1-2, with D perhaps matching TRBD1 (5 bases). This CDR3 has 17 residues. Trimming took 0 bases from V and 4 from J, leaving 18 bases between them. Germline assignment: CDR1 LNHNV and CDR2 YYDKDF (reference sequence). CDR3 coding DNA: TGTGCCACCAGCAGAGATAATTCAGGGTATGGAAGCTATGGCTACACCTTC. Protein: CATSRDNSGYGSYGYTF.

This clone was detected a few times. The genes are TRBV25-1 and TRBJ1-1; 8 nucleotides agree with TRBD1. The trim removed 4 bases at V and 0 bases at J, leaving 4 bases unmatched. The CDR3 runs to 15 residues. Germline V gene sequence: CDR1 MGHDK, CDR2 SYGVNS. In nucleotides, the CDR3 is TGTGCCAGCAGTGGTCCAGGGGGCTTGAACACTGAAGCTTTCTTT. It yields the protein CASSGPGGLNTEAFF.

The CDR3 region is CASGRQASYEQYF. The CDR3 DNA follows: TGTGCCAGCGGCCGACAGGCCTCCTACGAGCAGTACTTC. J is TRBJ2-7 and V is TRBV6-5, with a weak D call TRBD1 (6 bases). The germline V gene encodes CDR1 MNHEY and CDR2 SVGAGI. This CDR3 has 13 amino acids. The germline V and J ends were trimmed by 8 bases and 0 bases, with 11 bases remaining between them.

V gene TRBV3-1 (or the pseudogene TRBV3-2) combines with J gene TRBJ2-7, with 10 nucleotides matching TRBD2. The CDR3 is 13 amino acids. V gave up 4 bases and J gave up 3 bases; unmatched junction bases: 0. The V gene's germline CDR1 is LGHDT and CDR2 YNNKEL (reference sequence). CDR3 protein: CASSRTSGYEQYF. The CDR3 nucleotides are TGTGCCAGCAGCCGGACTAGCGGCTACGAGCAGTACTTC.

The chain links TRBV6-1 to TRBJ1-2; D gene ambiguous. Germline values: CDR1 MNHNS, CDR2 SASEGT. V lost 1 base, J lost 1 base, and 4 bases lay in between. This CDR3 is 13 amino acids long. For the CDR3, the DNA is TGTGCCAGCAGTGAAGACAATAACTATGGCTACACCTTC. This gives the protein CASSEDNNYGYTF.

This clone appeared once. The V and J genes are TRBV6-5 and TRBJ2-3; TRBD2 matches at 11 bases. The trim removed 5 bases at V and 4 bases at J, leaving 2 bases unmatched. The CDR3 runs to 14 residues. Germline CDR1 and CDR2: MNHEY and SVGAGI. CDR3 coding DNA: TGTGCCAGCAGTACTAGCGGGGGAGCAGATACGCAGTATTTT. As protein: CASSTSGGADTQYF.

The genes are TRBV7-9 and TRBJ2-5; tentatively, D is TRBD1 (5 bases). Trimming cost V 5 bases and J 1 base, with 11 bases left between them. CDR3 size: 14 residues. Germline CDR1 is SEHNR and CDR2 is FQNEAQ (reference sequence). DNA of the CDR3: TGTGCCAGCAGCCCGCCGACAGCCCAAGAGACCCAGTACTTC. Encoded protein: CASSPPTAQETQYF.

This clone was detected many times. The CDR3 region has the DNA TGTGCCAGCAGTGTAACACGAGGTTCCTTAATATTGAACACTGAAGCTTTCTTT. Translating it yields CASSVTRGSLILNTEAFF. The chain links TRBV27 to TRBJ1-1, with unresolved D. CDR3 length: 18 amino acids. Per the germline V gene, CDR1 is MNHEY and CDR2 is SMNVEV (reference sequence). V shed 5 bases and J shed 0 bases, with 22 bases lying between them.

The J gene is TRBJ2-7, the V gene TRBV23-1; possible D gene TRBD2, 6 bases. TRBV23-1 is designated an ORF whose function remains uncertain. Trimming left V 6 bases short and J 4 bases short, with 22 bases between. The CDR3 is 16 amino acids. The CDR3 nucleotides are TGCGCCAGCAGCCCCGTCGGAGGGGCGCAGAGTTACGAGCAGTACTTC. It is translated as CASSPVGGAQSYEQYF.

The chain joins TRBV11-2 to TRBJ1-1, with D perhaps TRBD1 (5 bases). Trimming shortened V by 1 base and J by 3 bases, and 12 bases separated the two germline ends. CDR1 and CDR2 from the germline V gene are SGHAT and FQNNGV. The CDR3 contains 15 residues. CDR3 in DNA: TGTGCCAGCAGCTTAGTAGCAGGGTCGCACACTGAAGCTTTCTTT. This translates into CASSLVAGSHTEAFF.

This clone was seen a few times. The chain joins TRBV11-1 to TRBJ1-5, with 9 positions matching TRBD1. The junction had 10 bases not matched to a gene; V was cut back by 5 bases and J by 8 bases. The germline CDR1 and CDR2 sequences are SGHAT and FQDESV (reference sequence). CDR3 length equals 15 residues. DNA for the CDR3: TGTGCCAGCAGCCTCGGGACAGGGTCCTCGGAGCCCCAGCATTTT. It is translated as CASSLGTGSSEPQHF.

Of note for this clone: The junction departs from the called germline gene at one end, perhaps through a read error. CDR3 in amino acids: CASSLGQGREQYF. The CDR3, as DNA: TGTGCCAGCAGTTTGGGACAGGGCCGCGAGCAGTACTTC. The J gene is TRBJ2-7, the V gene TRBV5-4, with 9 bases fitting TRBD1. The CDR3 loop spans 13 amino acids. Germline V gene lookup returns CDR1 SGHNT and CDR2 YYREEE (reference sequence).

CDR3 amino acids: CASKTGGVSQPQHF. As DNA, the CDR3 is TGTGCCAGCAAAACAGGGGGCGTTTCTCAGCCCCAGCATTTT. This chain connects TRBV27 to TRBJ1-5, with 9 bases fitting TRBD1. With 7 bases clipped from V and 6 bases from J, the junction kept 7 bases outside the gene matches. Germline CDR1 reads MNHEY; CDR2 reads SMNVEV (reference sequence). This CDR3 is 14 amino acids long.